The 7 T cell receptor beta chains given below trace back to one sample, sequenced in a study of lymphopenia after photon versus proton radiotherapy (dated by TCRdb to between 2018 and 2021). Libraries were built with the immunoSEQ multiplex PCR assay. As stored in TCRdb, this immuneACCESS dataset retains in-frame rearrangements with V and J assigned. A fraction of the clones does not appear; measured against another copy, unresolved V genes explain less than half of the discrepancy, and the remainder lacks a known reason. In this sample the table shows 75,000 or so clones, around 83% of which occur a single time. Around 1.4% of the sample is taken by the ten largest. The starting material was peripheral blood, obtained from a patient treated with proton-based radiotherapy. These receptors were collected from a man aged 55 to 70 with pancreatic cancer.

The rearrangement uses TRBV27 and TRBJ2-7; tentatively, D is TRBD1 or TRBD2 (5 bases each). Trimming cost V 8 bases and J 2 bases, with 10 bases left between them. The CDR3 extends over 12 amino acids. CDR1 MNHEY and CDR2 SMNVEV come from the germline V gene (reference sequence). The CDR3 DNA is TGTGCCAGCTCCCCGGGACCCTACGAGCAGTACTTC. Translation gives CASSPGPYEQYF.

This rearrangement joins TRBV4-1 to TRBJ1-1, with D uncertain. Germline-derived CDR1 and CDR2 are MGHRA and YSYEKL. The CDR3 loop spans 15 amino acids. Between the trimmed V and J ends, which lost 1 base and 0 bases, there was a span of 9 bases. CDR3 coding DNA: TGCGCCAGCAGCCAAGTAGGGAGGGTGAACACTGAAGCTTTCTTT. It translates to CASSQVGRVNTEAFF.

This clone has just one count. The chain recombines TRBV6-1 with TRBJ2-7; 9 bases fit TRBD2. The CDR3 has 14 residues. V lost 5 bases to trimming and J lost 3 bases; unmatched junction nucleotides: 5. Per the germline V gene, CDR1 is MNHNS and CDR2 is SASEGT. In DNA, the CDR3 is TGTGCCAGCAGTTCCGGGACTAGCCGCTACGAGCAGTACTTC. Its translation is CASSSGTSRYEQYF.

V gene TRBV7-6 combines with J gene TRBJ2-3; 10 bases map to TRBD2. The germline CDR1 and CDR2 sequences are SGHVS and FNYEAQ. V trimming: 1 base; J trimming: 4 bases; junction bases outside the gene matches: 8. The CDR3 length is 17 residues. The CDR3 sequence is CASSLVSGLAAADTQYF. The CDR3 DNA sequence: TGTGCCAGCAGCTTAGTTTCCGGACTAGCGGCGGCAGATACGCAGTATTTT.

The rearrangement links TRBV28 to TRBJ2-7; 9 bases agree with TRBD1. Trimming cost V 6 bases and J 7 bases; bases outside gene matches: 10. Germline V gene data show CDR1 as MDHEN and CDR2 as SYDVKM. The CDR3 consists of 14 residues. The CDR3 protein is CASRPGTGKGEQYF. The CDR3 region has the DNA TGTGCCAGCAGGCCCGGGACAGGGAAAGGGGAGCAGTACTTC.

This clone was observed a single time. The DNA of the CDR3 is TGTGCCAGCTCACCAGGGACAGGGGGAATTCAGCCCCAGCATTTT. Translated: CASSPGTGGIQPQHF. The chain recombines TRBV18 with TRBJ1-5, with 11 bases lining up with TRBD1. CDR3 length: 15 residues. Per germline, CDR1 KGHSH and CDR2 LQKENI. J lost 6 bases, V lost 2 bases, and 3 bases had no gene match.

The chain carries TRBV15 and TRBJ2-7, with 14 bases matching TRBD2. J was trimmed by 5 bases and V by 4 bases; bases with no gene match: 13. Looked up from germline, CDR1 is LNHNV and CDR2 is YYDKDF (reference sequence). The CDR3 extends over 18 amino acids. CDR3: CATSTRLAGGPLQDEQYF. CDR3 DNA: TGTGCCACCAGCACCCGACTAGCGGGAGGGCCTCTTCAGGACGAGCAGTACTTC.